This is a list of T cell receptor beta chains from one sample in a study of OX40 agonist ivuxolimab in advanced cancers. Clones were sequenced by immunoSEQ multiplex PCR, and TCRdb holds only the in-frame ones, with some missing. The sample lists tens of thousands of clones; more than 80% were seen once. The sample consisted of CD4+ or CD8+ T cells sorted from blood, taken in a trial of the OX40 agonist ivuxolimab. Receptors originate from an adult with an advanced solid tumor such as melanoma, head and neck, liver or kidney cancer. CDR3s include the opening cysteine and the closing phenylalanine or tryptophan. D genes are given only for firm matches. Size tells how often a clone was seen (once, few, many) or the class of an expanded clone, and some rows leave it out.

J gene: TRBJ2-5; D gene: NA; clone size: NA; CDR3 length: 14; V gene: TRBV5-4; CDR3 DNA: TGTGCCAGCAGCTCTCGGGCTAGCCAAGAGACCCAGTACTTC; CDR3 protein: CASSSRASQETQYF
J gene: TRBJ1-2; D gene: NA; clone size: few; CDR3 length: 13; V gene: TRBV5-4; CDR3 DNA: TGTGCCAGCAGCGTCACAGGGTTCGATGGCTACACCTTC; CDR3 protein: CASSVTGFDGYTF
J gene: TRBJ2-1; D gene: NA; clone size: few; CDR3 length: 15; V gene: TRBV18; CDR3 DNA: TGTGCCAGCTCACCCGGAGGACTAATAGCCAATGAGCAGTTCTTC; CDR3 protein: CASSPGGLIANEQFF
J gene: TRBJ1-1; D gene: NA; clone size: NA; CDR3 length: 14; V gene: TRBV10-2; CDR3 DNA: TGCGCCAGCAGTGCGGAGGGGCGTTGGGTCGGAGCTTTCTTT; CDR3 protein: CASSAEGRWVGAFF
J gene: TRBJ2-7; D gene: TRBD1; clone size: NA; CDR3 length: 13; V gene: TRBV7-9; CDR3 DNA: TGTGCCAGCAGTAGGGACAGCCCCTACGAGCAGTACTTC; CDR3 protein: CASSRDSPYEQYF
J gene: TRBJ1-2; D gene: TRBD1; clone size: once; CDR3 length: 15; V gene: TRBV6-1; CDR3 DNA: TGTGCCAGCAGTGAAGGTTTTACAGGGGGTAATGGCTACACCTTC; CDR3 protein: CASSEGFTGGNGYTF
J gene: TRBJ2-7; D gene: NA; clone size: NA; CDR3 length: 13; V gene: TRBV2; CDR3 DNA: TGTGCCAGCAGCGCCGGGACGGCCTACGTGCAGTACTTC; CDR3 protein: CASSAGTAYVQYF
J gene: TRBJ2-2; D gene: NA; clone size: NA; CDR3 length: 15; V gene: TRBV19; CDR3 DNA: TGTGCCAGTAAGAAGGCCCGTCAAGGCACCGGGGAGCTGTTTTTT; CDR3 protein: CASKKARQGTGELFF
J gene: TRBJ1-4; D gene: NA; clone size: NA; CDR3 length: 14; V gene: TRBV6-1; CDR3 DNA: TGTGCCAGCGGTTTGTACGGCAAGCTTGAAAAACTGTTTTTT; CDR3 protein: CASGLYGKLEKLFF
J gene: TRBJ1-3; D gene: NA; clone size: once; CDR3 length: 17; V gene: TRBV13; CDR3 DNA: TGTGCCAGCAGCCCTATGTCCGACCTGAGCTCTGGAAACACCATATATTTT; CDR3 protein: CASSPMSDLSSGNTIYF
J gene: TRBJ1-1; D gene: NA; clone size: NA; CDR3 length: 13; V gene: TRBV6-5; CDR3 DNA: TGTGCCAGCAGGCTGACAGGGAACACTGAAGCTTTCTTT; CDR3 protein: CASRLTGNTEAFF
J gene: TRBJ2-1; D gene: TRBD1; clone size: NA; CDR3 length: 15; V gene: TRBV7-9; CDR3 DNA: TGTGCCAGCAGCCACAGGGGTAGCGATAGCAATGAGCAGTTCTTC; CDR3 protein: CASSHRGSDSNEQFF
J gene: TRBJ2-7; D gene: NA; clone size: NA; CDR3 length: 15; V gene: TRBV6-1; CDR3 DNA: TGTGCCAGCAGCTCCGGGACGGGGGTAGGCTACGAGCAGTACTTC; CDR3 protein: CASSSGTGVGYEQYF
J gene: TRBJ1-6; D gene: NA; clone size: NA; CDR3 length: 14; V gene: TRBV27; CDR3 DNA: TGTGCCAGCAGTTTACGGCAAATCGGTTCACCCCTCCACTTT; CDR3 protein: CASSLRQIGSPLHF
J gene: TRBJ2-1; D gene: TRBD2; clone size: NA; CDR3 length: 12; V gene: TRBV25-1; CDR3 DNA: TGTGCCACTGGGACTAGCTTGAATGAGCAGTTCTTC; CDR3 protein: CATGTSLNEQFF
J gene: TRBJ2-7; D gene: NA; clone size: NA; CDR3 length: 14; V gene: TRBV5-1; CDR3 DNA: TGCGCCAGCAGCTTGGGACAGGGAGGCTACGAGCAGTACTTC; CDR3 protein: CASSLGQGGYEQYF
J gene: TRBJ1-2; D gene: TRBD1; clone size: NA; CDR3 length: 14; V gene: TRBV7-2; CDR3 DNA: TGTGCCAGCAGCTCCGATGGACAGGTTCATGGCTACACCTTC; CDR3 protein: CASSSDGQVHGYTF
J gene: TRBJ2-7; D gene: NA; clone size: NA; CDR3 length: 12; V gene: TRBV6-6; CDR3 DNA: TGTGCCAGCAGCCCTAGCTCCTACGAGCAGTACTTC; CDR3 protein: CASSPSSYEQYF
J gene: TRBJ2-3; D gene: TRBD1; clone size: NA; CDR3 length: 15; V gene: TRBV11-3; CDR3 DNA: TGTGCCAGCAGCTTAGGACAGGGGCGGACAGATACGCAGTATTTT; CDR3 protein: CASSLGQGRTDTQYF
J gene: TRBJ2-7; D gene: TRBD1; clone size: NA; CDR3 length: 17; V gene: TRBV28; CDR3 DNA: TGTGCCAGCAGTTTACCCTTCGGGCAGGGGGCCACCTACGAGCAGTACTTC; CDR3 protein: CASSLPFGQGATYEQYF
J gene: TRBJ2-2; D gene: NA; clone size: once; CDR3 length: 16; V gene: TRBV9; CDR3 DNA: TGTGCCAGCAGCGTAGCTACAGCTGGGAACACCGGGGAGCTGTTTTTT; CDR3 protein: CASSVATAGNTGELFF
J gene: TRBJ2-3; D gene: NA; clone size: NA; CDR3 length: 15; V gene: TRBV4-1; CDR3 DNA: TGCGCCAGCAGCCAAGGGAATCGAGACACAGATACGCAGTATTTT; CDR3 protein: CASSQGNRDTDTQYF
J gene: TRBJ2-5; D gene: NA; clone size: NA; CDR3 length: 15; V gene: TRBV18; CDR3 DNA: TGTGCCAGCTCACCCCCTTCATTAACCCAAGAGACCCAGTACTTC; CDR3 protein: CASSPPSLTQETQYF
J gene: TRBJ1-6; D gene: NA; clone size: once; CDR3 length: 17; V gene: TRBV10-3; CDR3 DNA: TGTGCCATCAGTGAGTCATGGGCCCCCGGGACGAGTTCACCCCTCCACTTT; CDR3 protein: CAISESWAPGTSSPLHF
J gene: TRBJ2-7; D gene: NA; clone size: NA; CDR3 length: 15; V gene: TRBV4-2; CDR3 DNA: TGTGCCAGCAGCCAAGATTGGGACACGTCTTACGAGCAGTACTTC; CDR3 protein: CASSQDWDTSYEQYF
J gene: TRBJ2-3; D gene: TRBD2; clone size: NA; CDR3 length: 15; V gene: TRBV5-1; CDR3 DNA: TGCGCCAGCAGTTCTTTAGCGGGAGCGATAGATACGCAGTATTTT; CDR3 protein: CASSSLAGAIDTQYF
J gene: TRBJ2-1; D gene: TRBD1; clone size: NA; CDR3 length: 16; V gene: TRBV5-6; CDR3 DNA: TGTGCCAGCAGCCCCCTGGACAGGCATTCCTACAATGAGCAGTTCTTC; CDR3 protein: CASSPLDRHSYNEQFF
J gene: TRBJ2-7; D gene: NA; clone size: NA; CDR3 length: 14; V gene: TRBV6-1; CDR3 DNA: TGTGCCAGCAGCGCCGGGATAACGGCGAACGAGCAGTACTTC; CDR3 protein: CASSAGITANEQYF
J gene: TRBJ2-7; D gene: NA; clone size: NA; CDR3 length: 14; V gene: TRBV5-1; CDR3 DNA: TGCGCCAGCAGCTTGGGAGACGGCGTAGGCGAGCAGTACTTC; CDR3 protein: CASSLGDGVGEQYF
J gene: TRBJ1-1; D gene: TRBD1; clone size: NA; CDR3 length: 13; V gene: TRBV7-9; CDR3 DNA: TGTGCCAGCAGCTCGACGGACAGGGGTGAAGCTTTCTTT; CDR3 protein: CASSSTDRGEAFF
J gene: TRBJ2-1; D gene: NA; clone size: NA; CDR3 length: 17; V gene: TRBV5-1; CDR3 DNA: TGCGCCAGCAGCTTGGTACCTGGCTCGGAGGGCCGCGGGGCGGGGTTCTTC; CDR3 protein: CASSLVPGSEGRGAGFF
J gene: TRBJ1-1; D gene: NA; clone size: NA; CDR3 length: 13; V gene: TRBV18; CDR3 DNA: TGTGCCAGCTCACCACAAGCCTACACTGAAGCTTTCTTT; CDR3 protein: CASSPQAYTEAFF
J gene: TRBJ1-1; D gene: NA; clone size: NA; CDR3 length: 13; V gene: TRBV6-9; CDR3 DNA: TGTGCCAGCAGTGAAGTGTGGGGAACTGAAGCTTTCTTT; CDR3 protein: CASSEVWGTEAFF
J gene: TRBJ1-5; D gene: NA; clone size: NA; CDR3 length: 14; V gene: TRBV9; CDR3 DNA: TGTGCCAGCAGCGTGGGGCCCGACAATCAGCCCCAGCATTTT; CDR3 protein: CASSVGPDNQPQHF
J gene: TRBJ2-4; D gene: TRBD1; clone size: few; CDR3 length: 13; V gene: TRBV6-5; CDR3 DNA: TGTGCCAGCAGTCCCTGGGACAGGGGAATTCAGTACTTC; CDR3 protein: CASSPWDRGIQYF
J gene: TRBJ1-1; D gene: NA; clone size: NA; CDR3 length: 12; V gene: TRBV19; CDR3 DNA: TGTGCCAGTAGCAAGTTGAACACTGAAGCTTTCTTT; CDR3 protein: CASSKLNTEAFF
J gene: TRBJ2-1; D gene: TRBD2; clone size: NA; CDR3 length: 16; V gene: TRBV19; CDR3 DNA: TGTGCCAGTAGTTTCCGTAGCGGGAGGGCCCCGGTAGGGCAGTTCTTC; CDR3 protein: CASSFRSGRAPVGQFF
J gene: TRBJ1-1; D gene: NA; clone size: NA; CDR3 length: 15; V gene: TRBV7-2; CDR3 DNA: TGTGCCAGCAGCCTTTGGACAGCCTTGAGCACTGAAGCTTTCTTT; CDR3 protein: CASSLWTALSTEAFF
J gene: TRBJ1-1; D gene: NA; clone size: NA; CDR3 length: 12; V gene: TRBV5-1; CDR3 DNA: TGCGCCAGCAGCTTTTCCGGGACTGAAGCTTTCTTT; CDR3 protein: CASSFSGTEAFF
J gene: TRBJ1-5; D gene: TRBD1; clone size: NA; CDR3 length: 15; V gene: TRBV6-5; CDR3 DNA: TGTGCCAGCAGTAGGGACAGGGGTTTCGATCAGCCCCAGCATTTT; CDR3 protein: CASSRDRGFDQPQHF
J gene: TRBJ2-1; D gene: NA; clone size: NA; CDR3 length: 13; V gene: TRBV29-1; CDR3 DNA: TGCAGCGTTGAAGGGGTACTATACAATGAGCAGTTCTTC; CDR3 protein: CSVEGVLYNEQFF
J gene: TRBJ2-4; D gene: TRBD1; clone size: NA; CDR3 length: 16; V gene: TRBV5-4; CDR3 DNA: TGTGCCAGCAGCGGGGGGGACAGGGGATCCAAAAACATTCAGTACTTC; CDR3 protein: CASSGGDRGSKNIQYF
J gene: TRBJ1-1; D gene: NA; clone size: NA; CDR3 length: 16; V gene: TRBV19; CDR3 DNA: TGTGCCAGTAGTAAACAACAGGGCCCCAGGAACACTGAAGCTTTCTTT; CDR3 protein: CASSKQQGPRNTEAFF
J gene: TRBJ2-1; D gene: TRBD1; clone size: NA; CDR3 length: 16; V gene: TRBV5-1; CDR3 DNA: TGCGCCAGCAGCTCCCAGACAGGGGCAAGGATGAATGAGCAGTTCTTC; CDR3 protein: CASSSQTGARMNEQFF
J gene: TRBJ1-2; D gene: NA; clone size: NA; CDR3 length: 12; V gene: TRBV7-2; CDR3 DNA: TGTGCCAGCAGCTCACAGGGCTATGGCTACACCTTC; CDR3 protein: CASSSQGYGYTF
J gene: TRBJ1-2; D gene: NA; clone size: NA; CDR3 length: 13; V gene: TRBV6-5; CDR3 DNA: TGTGCCAGCAGTGGATCAGAAGTGGCTGGCTACACCTTC; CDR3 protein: CASSGSEVAGYTF
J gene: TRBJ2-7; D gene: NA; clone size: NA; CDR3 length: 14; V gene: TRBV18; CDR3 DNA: TGTGCCAGCTCACCTTCTGGCGACGCGGGGGAGCAGTACTTC; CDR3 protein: CASSPSGDAGEQYF
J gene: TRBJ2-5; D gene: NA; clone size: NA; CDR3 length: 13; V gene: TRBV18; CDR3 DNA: TGTGCCAGCTCATCCGGGACTTTAGAGACCCAGTACTTC; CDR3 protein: CASSSGTLETQYF
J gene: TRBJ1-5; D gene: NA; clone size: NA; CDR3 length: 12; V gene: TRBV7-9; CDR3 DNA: TGTGCCAGCTCTAGCGGCGATCAGCCCCAGCATTTT; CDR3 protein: CASSSGDQPQHF
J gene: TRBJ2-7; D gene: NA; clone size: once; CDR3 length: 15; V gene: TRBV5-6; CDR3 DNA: TGTGCCAGCAGCCTAGACCAGGGGGGCTCCTACGAGCAGTACTTC; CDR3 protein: CASSLDQGGSYEQYF
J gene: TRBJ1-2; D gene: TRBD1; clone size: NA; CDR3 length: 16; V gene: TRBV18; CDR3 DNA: TGTGCCAGCTCACCACGCGGACAGGAATATAACTATGGCTACACCTTC; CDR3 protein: CASSPRGQEYNYGYTF
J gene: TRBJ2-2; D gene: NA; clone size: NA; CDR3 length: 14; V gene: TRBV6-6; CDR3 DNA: TGTGCCAGCAGACGCGAAGACCCTTCCGGGGAGCTGTTTTTT; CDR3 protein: CASRREDPSGELFF